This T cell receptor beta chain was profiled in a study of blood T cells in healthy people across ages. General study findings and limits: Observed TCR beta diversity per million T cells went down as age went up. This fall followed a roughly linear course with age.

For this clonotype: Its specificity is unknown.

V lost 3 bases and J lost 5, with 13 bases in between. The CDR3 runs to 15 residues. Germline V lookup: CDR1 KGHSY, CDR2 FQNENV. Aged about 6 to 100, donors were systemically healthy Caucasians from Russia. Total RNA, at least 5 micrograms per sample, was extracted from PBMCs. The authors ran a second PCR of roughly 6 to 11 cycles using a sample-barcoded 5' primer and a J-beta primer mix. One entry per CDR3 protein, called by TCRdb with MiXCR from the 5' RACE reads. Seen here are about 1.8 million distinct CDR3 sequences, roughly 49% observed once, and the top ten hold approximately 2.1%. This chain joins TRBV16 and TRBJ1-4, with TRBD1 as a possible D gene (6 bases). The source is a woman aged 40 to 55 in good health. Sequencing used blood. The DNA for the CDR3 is TGTGCCAGCAGCCAGAATGGACAGCCCAATGAAAAACTGTTTTTT. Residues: CASSQNGQPNEKLFF.